One sample yielded the 11 T cell receptor delta chains listed below, sequenced in a study of γδ T cells in repeated Plasmodium falciparum infection. TCRdb ran CATT on the multiplex PCR reads. This table holds approximately 93,000 delta-chain clones, over 0.75% found once. Bulk repertoires came from Vgamma9/Vdelta2+ or Vdelta2-negative gammadelta T cells flow-sorted from PBMC. Material for sequencing was gamma-delta T cells from blood. These receptors all come from a pool of human donors (malaria-infected and uninfected, not separated).

Notes on this clone: TCRdb records a much larger clone's protein for this DNA, with a difference at residue 7 that likely arises from a read error; the protein given is the translation of the DNA. The chain has TRDV2 and TRDJ1; TRDD3 agrees at 8 bases. The CDR3 extends over 19 amino acids. V dropped 1 base and J dropped 0; count of bases not matched to a gene: 15. The germline V gene has CDR1 GEAIGNYY and CDR2 EKD. For the CDR3, the DNA is TGTGCCTGTGACACGCTTTCTGGGGGAACACTCCAGTACACCGATAAACTCATCTTT. This encodes CACDTLSGGTLQYTDKLIF.

As regards this clone: The protein TCRdb lists belongs to a much larger clone and differs from this DNA's translation at residue 19, which points to a read error; the protein shown is made from the DNA. This chain links TRDV1 with TRDJ1; 8 nucleotides align to TRDD3. This CDR3 spans 21 amino acids. Germline CDR1 is TSWWSYY and CDR2 is QGS. CDR3 nucleotides: TGTGCTCTTGGGATTCGGCCTTCCCGCTACTGGGGGGTTCCGTACACCGATAAACCCATCTTT. It codes for CALGIRPSRYWGVPYTDKPIF.

A word on this clone: A single base is all that separates this from a far larger clone, so a read error is likely. The sample contains more than one DNA sequence encoding this CDR3. The genes are TRDV2 and TRDJ1, with 9 bases fitting TRDD3. TCRdb lists no J gene, so it was determined here by aligning the DNA to germline. V was pared by 6 bases and J by 5 bases, with 21 bases of the junction left unmatched. Germline CDR1 reads GEAIGNYY; CDR2 reads EKD. CDR3 length equals 18 residues. The CDR3 is CACYPAGYGDTLLDKLIF. In nucleotides, the CDR3 is TGTGCCTGTTACCCTGCGGGCTATGGGGATACGTTGTTGGATAAACTCATCTTT.

As concerns this clone: Since a far larger clone is one base different, this is likely a read error. The same CDR3 also results from other DNA sequences found in this sample. The chain joins TRDV1 to TRDJ1; TRDD3 is a possible D gene (5 bases). TCRdb offers no J gene call, so here the DNA was matched to germline to obtain one. CDR1 and CDR2 (germline): TSWWSYY, QGS. The CDR3 is 13 residues long. In nucleotides, the CDR3 is TGTGCCCTTGGGGAGATACCCCAAACTCAACTCATCTTT. Amino acids: CALGEIPQTQLIF.

This clone was observed at least ten times. The chain employs TRDV1 and TRDJ1, with D perhaps matching TRDD2 (9 bases). The CDR3 has 22 residues. V lost 4 bases, J lost 0 bases, and 33 bases lay in between. The germline V gene encodes CDR1 TSWWSYY and CDR2 QGS. The CDR3 loop reads CALGAHPSYFYWGPSYTDKLIF. The CDR3 DNA sequence: TGTGCTCTTGGGGCTCACCCTTCCTACTTCTACTGGGGGCCGTCGTACACCGATAAACTCATCTTT.

This clone was counted a few times. TCRdb records a much larger clone's protein for this DNA, with a difference at residue 8 that likely arises from a read error; the protein given is the translation of the DNA. The genes are TRDV1 and TRDJ2; either TRDD1 or TRDD3 may fit D (5 bases each). Here the J gene came from matching the DNA to germline, since TCRdb omits it. Trimming removed 2 bases at V and 4 bases at J, with 29 bases between. This CDR3 region has 21 residues. Germline assignment: CDR1 TSWWSYY and CDR2 QGS. In DNA form, the CDR3 reads TGTGCTCTTGGGGAAGAGTCGCACCATGAAATGGGCAAAGGGGAGACAGCACAACTCTTCTTT. Translation: CALGEESHHEMGKGETAQLFF.

This clone was seen more than once but under ten times. This is likely an artifact of a read error, given a far larger clone one base away. Other DNA sequences in the same sample also yield this CDR3. The J gene was not called, though the V gene is TRDV1. In germline, CDR1 is TSWWSYY, CDR2 QGS. The CDR3 is made up of 14 amino acids. CDR3 sequence reads: CALGEQVGRYKLIF. CDR3 bases: TGTGCTCTTGGGGAACAAGTAGGAAGGTATAAACTCATCTTC.

A word on this clone: TCRdb's entry gives the protein of a much larger clone, which mismatches this DNA's translation at residue 15, likely from a read error; the protein reported here is translated from the DNA. The chain links TRDV2 to TRDJ1; 10 positions match TRDD3. TCRdb gives no J gene; it was assigned here by matching the DNA to germline. CDR1 and CDR2 from the germline V gene are GEAIGNYY and EKD. J lost 3 bases, V lost 0 bases, and 18 bases had no gene match. CDR3 length: 20 residues. CDR3 amino acids: CACDTLVRGTGGSDADKLIF. CDR3 DNA: TGTGCCTGTGACACCCTGGTGAGGGGTACTGGGGGATCCGACGCCGATAAACTCATCTTT.

This clone was recorded a few times. This may be a read error: a much more frequent sequence differs by one nucleotide. This chain links TRDV1 with TRDJ1, with no clear D. The J gene was missing in TCRdb and was found by matching the end of the DNA to germline. Trimming took 2 bases from V and 3 from J, leaving 31 bases between them. The CDR3 loop spans 21 amino acids. CDR1 TSWWSYY and CDR2 QGS come from the germline V gene. CDR3 nucleotides: TGTGCTCTTGGGGAAATCGGGAACGTCTCCATACAAAGGAGGCGGGCCGATAAACTCATCTTT. Its translation: CALGEIGNVSIQRRRADKLIF.

There are a few counts of this clone. It differs at one base from a far larger clone, so likely a read error. This specimen includes other DNA sequences encoding the same CDR3. This chain links TRDV2 with TRDJ1; 7 bases fit TRDD3. Since TCRdb gives no J gene, matching the DNA to germline was used here to assign it. CDR1 is GEAIGNYY and CDR2 is EKD in the germline V gene. The CDR3 totals 19 residues. V was clipped by 0 bases and J by 1 base; unmatched bases: 16. DNA for the CDR3: TGTGCCTGTGACACCGTGCGGTTGGGGGACACGCAGTCCACCGATAAACTCATCTTT. It specifies CACDTVRLGDTQSTDKLIF.

This clone was counted ten times or more. The likely explanation is a read error, given a far larger clone one base away. Other DNA sequences within the sample encode an identical CDR3. The chain employs TRDV2 and TRDJ1; 9 nucleotides align to TRDD3. Because TCRdb records no J gene, it was assigned here through a match of the DNA to germline. Germline assignment: CDR1 GEAIGNYY and CDR2 EKD. This CDR3 has 16 amino acids. V dropped 3 bases and J dropped 2; count of bases not matched to a gene: 9. CDR3 region: CACDVLGDFGTDKLIF. DNA for the CDR3: TGTGCCTGTGACGTCCTGGGGGATTTTGGGACCGATAAACTCATCTTT.